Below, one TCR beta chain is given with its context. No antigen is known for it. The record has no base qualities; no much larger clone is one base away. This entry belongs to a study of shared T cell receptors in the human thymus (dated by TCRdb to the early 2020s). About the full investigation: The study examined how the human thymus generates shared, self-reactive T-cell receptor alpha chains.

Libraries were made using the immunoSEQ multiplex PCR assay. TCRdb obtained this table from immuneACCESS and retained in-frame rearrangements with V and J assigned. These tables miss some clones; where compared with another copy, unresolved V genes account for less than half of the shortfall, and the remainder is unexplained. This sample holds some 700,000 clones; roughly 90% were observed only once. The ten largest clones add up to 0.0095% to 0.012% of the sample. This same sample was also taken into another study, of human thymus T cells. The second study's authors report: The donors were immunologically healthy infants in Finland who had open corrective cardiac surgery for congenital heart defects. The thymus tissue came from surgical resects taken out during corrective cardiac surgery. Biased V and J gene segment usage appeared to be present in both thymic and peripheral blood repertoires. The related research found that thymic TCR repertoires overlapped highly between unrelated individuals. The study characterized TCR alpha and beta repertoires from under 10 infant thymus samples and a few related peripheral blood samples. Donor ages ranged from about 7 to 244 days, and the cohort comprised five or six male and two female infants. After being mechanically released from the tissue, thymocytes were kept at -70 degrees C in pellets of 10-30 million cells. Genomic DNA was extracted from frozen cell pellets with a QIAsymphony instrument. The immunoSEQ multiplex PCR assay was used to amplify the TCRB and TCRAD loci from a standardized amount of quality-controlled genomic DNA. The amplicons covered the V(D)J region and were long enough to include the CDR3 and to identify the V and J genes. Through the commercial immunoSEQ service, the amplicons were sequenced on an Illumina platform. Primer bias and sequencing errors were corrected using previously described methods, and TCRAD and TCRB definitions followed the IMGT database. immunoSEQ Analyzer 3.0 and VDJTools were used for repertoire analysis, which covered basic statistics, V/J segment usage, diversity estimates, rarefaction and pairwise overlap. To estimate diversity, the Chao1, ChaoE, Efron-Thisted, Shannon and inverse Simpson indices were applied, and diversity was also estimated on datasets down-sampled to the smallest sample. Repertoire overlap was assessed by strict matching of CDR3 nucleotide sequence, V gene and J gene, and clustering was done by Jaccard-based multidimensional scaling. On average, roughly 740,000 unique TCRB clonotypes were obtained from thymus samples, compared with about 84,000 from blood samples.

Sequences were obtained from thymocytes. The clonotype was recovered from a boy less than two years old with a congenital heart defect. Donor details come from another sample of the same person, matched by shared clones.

The CDR3 has the sequence CASSSGWRDGPLQPTGELFF. The DNA sequence is TGTGCCAGCAGCTCGGGCTGGAGGGATGGACCACTACAACCCACCGGGGAGCTGTTTTTT. The rearranged chain carries TRBV27 and TRBJ2-2; a tentative D call is TRBD2 (6 bases match). Its CDR3 holds 20 amino acids, cysteine through phenylalanine. Just the 60-base CDR3 DNA is kept, in frame starting at base 1. V is clipped by 6 bases and J by 4 bases, and the sequence between their germline boundaries is 30 bases long. The germline V gene (reference sequence) provides CDR1 MNHEY and CDR2 SMNVEV.